This T cell receptor beta chain stems from a study of shared clonotypes between healthy human individuals (dated by TCRdb to the early 2020s). Regarding the study in general: The cohort comprised a couple of women and three men aged 18 to 49 years. For each donor, three plates each were used for CD4 naive and CD4 memory, two plates were used for CD8 naive, and one plate was used for CD8 memory. To estimate repertoire size and how much clonotypes are shared between individuals, the study performed deep sequencing of blood TCR repertoires from about five healthy adults. Different laboratories and diverse techniques were used to prepare libraries and sequence TCR repertoires, to increase sequencing depth and limit assay-specific biases. Leukapheresis yielded between about 0.94 and 9 billion PBMCs per donor. Points the paper makes about the study in general: Incomplete sequencing was indicated by rarefaction of sorted-subset datasets, despite the large sequencing depth. Across several donors, roughly 5% of naive CD4, around 3.5% of naive CD8, 2.3% of memory CD4, and under 0.45% of memory CD8 clonotypes were shared. Estimated clonotype richness was generally larger for naive than for memory subsets. Because the study included only a small number of donors, the genetic and exposure-history diversity represented was limited. Compared with non-shared clonotypes, clonotypes shared by all four sorted-subset donors had higher generation probabilities. Sampling was restricted to blood, and TCR repertoires in tissue are likely to differ from TCR repertoires in blood. Pairwise subsampling led to the expectation that sequencing depth would affect the degree of clonotype sharing among donors.

CD8 naive samples were obtained by positive selection for CCR7 among CD45RO-negative cells, yielding a CD45RA+CCR7+ population from which TemRA cells were excluded. Healthy HIV-negative adults with no recently reported acute infections or vaccinations were included as donors. Every donor was a Caucasian adult living in Nashville, Tennessee, USA. Blood was obtained by leukapheresis, after which PBMCs were separated by Ficoll-Histopaque density gradient centrifugation and cryopreserved in liquid nitrogen vapor phase. Purity and quantity of every magnetically sorted T cell population were checked by analytical flow cytometry. Genomic DNA was isolated from every sorted fraction and measured by UV absorbance on a Nanodrop 2000c. CDR1 and CDR2 were assigned from the germline V gene (reference sequence) as MNHEY and SMNVEV. The CDR3, from cysteine to phenylalanine, totals 15 residues. Only the CDR3 portion is preserved as DNA: 45 bases, with reading frame beginning at the first base. The junction shows trimming of 5 bases on V and 4 bases on J, and the gene matches do not reach 6 bases of it.

Using the deep immunoSEQ assay, multiplex PCR amplified TCR CDR3 regions from genomic DNA. Extracted genomic DNA from each cell subset was spread evenly across all wells of several immunoSEQ 96-well plates, with each plate serving as a replicate. For sorted subsets, approximately 210 ng genomic DNA, equal to tens of thousands of T cell genomes, was loaded into each replicate PCR. Purified libraries were quantified with a Qubit 3.0 fluorometer, sized on a Bioanalyzer 2100, and re-quantified with the KAPA Library Quantification kit. Every immunoSEQ 96-well plate was sequenced on a separate single-read 150-cycle Illumina NextSeq 550 flow cell. Processing in the source paper ran as follows. Because the immunoSEQ output included only junctional sequences and no quality scores, the filtering could not be the same as the filtering used for full-length reads. To assign V/J genes and CDR3, sequences were annotated against IMGT germline references using PyIR, a Python wrapper for IgBLAST v1.9. Reads were filtered out if the reads had weak V/J assignments (E-value above 1e-6), no CDR3, stop codons, out-of-frame junctions, or ambiguous translated residues. V3J clonotypes were defined as sequences sharing the same inferred V gene, J gene, and CDR3 amino acid sequence. To compute the percentage overlap between repertoires, the number of shared unique clonotypes was divided by the size of the smaller repertoire. RTK rarefaction, the Chao1 estimator, and Recon v2.1 estimates of unobserved clonotypes were used to assess repertoire richness. Generation probabilities were computed with OLGA for all TCRbeta clonotypes obtained by the gDNA method from a few donors. The table comes from immuneACCESS by way of TCRdb, which keeps in-frame sequences with V and J called. Part of the clones is missing from these tables; in studies checked, under half for an unresolved V gene and the rest for unknown reasons. V and J calls and clone size come straight from that table; D and trimming were deduced from the DNA. For this sample there are 700,000 to 950,000 clones; approximately 96% appear just once. The ten largest clones add up to about 0.22% of the sample.

As for this clone: Its binding antigen is unknown. Qualities for individual bases were not recorded, and no much larger clone is one base off.

The receptor chain draws on TRBV27 and TRBJ2-1; 9 bases in between match TRBD2. The sequenced material came from naive CD8+ T cells sorted from blood. Reading the label with the study, this specimen's cell subset or site is: CD45RA+CCR7+. The sequence was obtained from a man aged 25-40 years in good health. Here is the DNA: TGTGCCAGCAGTCGAGGGACTAGCTCGTACAATGAGCAGTTCTTC. It codes for CASSRGTSSYNEQFF.